The entry that follows covers one T cell receptor beta chain sequence. What it binds is not known. The data were obtained in a study of shared clonotypes between healthy human individuals. Study summary: Contributing individuals were a couple of females and a few males aged 18 to 49. General study points: When naive CD4 clonotypes were compared across a few donors, approximately 5% were shared. On the whole, naive subsets had larger estimated richness than memory subsets had.

CDR1 MGHRA and CDR2 YSYEKL come from the germline V gene. V shed 4 bases and J 4 bases; nucleotides not matched to a gene: 9. The CDR3 runs 17 residues. TCRdb keeps only in-frame clones here, not all; method: immunoSEQ multiplex PCR. Of 2,500,000 or so clones in the sample, roughly nine tenths were seen once. Material: naive CD4+ T cells sorted from blood. Subset indicated: CD45RA+ positively selected. The V gene is TRBV4-1, the J gene TRBJ2-2; 10 bases agree with TRBD2. The receptor comes from a man aged 18 to 35 in good health. CDR3: CASSPGTSVKTTGELFF. CDR3 coding DNA: TGCGCCAGCAGCCCCGGGACTAGCGTTAAAACCACCGGGGAGCTGTTTTTT.